This TCR beta chain was sequenced during a study of T-cell reconstitution after alpha-beta-depleted transplantation in children. Study-wide findings and caveats: Several hundred expanded graft clones reportedly supplied alpha-beta T cells about two months after transplant. High day-60 TCRbeta diversity in some patients came from surviving recipient T cells and thymic progenitors. Diversity and T-cell counts at one year after transplant derived mostly from new T cells.

The TCRbeta library incorporated unique molecular identifiers. TCRdb analysed the PCR reads with MiXCR anew, one entry per CDR3 protein. The sample lists over 150,000 distinct CDR3 sequences, 6.6% occurring once. The table lists this clonotype with many counts. As yet, its antigen is unknown. The germline V and J ends were trimmed by 3 bases and 5 bases, with 20 bases remaining between them. The CDR3 length is 16 residues. Germline CDR1 and CDR2: SGHDT and YYEEEE. This TCR came from a boy aged 2 to 9 with acute lymphoblastic leukemia, due to receive a stem cell transplant. Sample: PBMCs, taken before TCRalphabeta/CD19-depleted stem cell transplant. The rearrangement uses TRBV5-6 and TRBJ2-5; D tentatively fits TRBD1 or TRBD2 (5 bases each). CDR3 coding DNA: TGTGCCAGCAGCTACATGGGGCGAAACGGGGTGGAGACCCAGTACTTC. Its translation is CASSYMGRNGVETQYF.